This T cell receptor beta chain derives from a study of cytomegalovirus exposure and HLA in healthy donors. This CDR3 has 16 amino acids. Germline loops: CDR1 MNHNY, CDR2 SVGAGI (reference sequence). Trimming took off 4 bases at V and 5 bases at J, with 19 bases between the two ends. Repertoires were generated with immunoSEQ multiplex PCR, while TCRdb's copy carries only in-frame clones and drops some. The table lists 250,000 to 400,000 clones, approximately 86% of them singletons, with roughly 0.96% in the top ten. The sequence came from a man aged 25-45 years in good health and CMV-seronegative. The chain couples TRBV6-6 to TRBJ2-3; D possibly corresponds to TRBD2 (6 bases). The source material was PBMCs. DNA for the CDR3: TGTGCCAGCAGTTCTACCTTAACTAGCCTGGGAGATACGCAGTATTTT. Translating gives CASSSTLTSLGDTQYF.